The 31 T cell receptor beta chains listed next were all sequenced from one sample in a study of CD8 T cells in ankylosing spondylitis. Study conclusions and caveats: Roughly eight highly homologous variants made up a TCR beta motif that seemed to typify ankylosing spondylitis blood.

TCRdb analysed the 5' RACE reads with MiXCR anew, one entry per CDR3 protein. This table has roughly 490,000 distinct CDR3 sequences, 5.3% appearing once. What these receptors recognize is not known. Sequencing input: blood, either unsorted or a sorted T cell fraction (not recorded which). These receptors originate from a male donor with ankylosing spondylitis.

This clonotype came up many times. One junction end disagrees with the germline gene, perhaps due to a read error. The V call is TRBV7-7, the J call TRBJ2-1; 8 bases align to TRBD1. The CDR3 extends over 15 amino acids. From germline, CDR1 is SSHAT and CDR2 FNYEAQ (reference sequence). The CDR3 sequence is CASSTGTGPYNEQFF. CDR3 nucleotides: TGTGCTAGCAGCACCGGGACAGGACCCTACAATGAGCAGTTCTTC.

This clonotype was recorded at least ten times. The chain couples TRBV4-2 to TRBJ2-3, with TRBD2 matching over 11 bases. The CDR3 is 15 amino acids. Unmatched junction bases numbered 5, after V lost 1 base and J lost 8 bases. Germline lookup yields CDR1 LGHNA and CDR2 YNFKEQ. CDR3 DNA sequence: TGTGCCAGCAGCCAAGTGGTAGCGGGGGGGGGTACGCAGTATTTT. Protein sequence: CASSQVVAGGGTQYF.

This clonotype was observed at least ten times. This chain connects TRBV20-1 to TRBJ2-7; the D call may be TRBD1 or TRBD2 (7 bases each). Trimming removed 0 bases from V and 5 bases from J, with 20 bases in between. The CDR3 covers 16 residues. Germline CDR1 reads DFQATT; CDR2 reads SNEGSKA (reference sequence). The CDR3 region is CSARDPLDREGHEQYF. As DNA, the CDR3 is TGCAGTGCTAGAGACCCCTTAGACAGGGAGGGCCACGAGCAGTACTTC.

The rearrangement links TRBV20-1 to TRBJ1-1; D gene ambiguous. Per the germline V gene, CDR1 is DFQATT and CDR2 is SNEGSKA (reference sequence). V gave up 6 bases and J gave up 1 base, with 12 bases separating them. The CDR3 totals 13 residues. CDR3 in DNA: TGCAGTGCCTCGACGGGTTCGAACACTGAAGCTTTCTTT. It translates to CSASTGSNTEAFF.

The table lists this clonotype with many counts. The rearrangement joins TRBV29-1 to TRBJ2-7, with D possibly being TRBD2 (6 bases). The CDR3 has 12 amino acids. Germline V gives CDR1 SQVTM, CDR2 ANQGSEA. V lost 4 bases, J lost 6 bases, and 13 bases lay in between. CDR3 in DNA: TGCAGCGTTGGGCGGGGACGGCTCGAGCAGTACTTC. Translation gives CSVGRGRLEQYF.

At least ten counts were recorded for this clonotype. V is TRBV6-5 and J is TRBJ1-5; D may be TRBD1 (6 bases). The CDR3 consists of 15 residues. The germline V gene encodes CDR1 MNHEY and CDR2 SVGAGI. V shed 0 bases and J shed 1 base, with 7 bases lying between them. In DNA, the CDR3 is TGTGCCAGCAGTTACTCCGGGGGCAGCAATCAGCCCCAGCATTTT. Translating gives CASSYSGGSNQPQHF.

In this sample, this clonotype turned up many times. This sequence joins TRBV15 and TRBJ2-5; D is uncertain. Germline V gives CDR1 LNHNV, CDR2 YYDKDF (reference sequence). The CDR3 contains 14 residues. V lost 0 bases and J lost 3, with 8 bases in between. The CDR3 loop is CATSRDYTEETQYF. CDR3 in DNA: TGTGCCACCAGCAGAGATTACACTGAAGAGACCCAGTACTTC.

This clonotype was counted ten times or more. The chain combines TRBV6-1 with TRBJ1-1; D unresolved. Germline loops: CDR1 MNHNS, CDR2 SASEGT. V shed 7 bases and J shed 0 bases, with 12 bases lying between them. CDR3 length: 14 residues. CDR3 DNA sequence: TGTGCCAGCATCCCCAGGAGCATGAACACTGAAGCTTTCTTT. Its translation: CASIPRSMNTEAFF.

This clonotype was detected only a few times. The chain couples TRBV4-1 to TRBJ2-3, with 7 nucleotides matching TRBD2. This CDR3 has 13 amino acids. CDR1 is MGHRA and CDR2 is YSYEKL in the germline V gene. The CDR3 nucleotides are TGCGCGGGAGGGGCTCCCGGCACAGATACGCAGTATTTT. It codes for CAGGAPGTDTQYF.

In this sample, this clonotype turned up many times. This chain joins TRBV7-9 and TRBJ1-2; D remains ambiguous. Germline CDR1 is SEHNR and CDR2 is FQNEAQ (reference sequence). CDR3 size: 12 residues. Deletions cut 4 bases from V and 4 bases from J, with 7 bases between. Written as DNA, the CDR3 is TGTGCCAGCAGCTCGCTACTCTATGGCTACACCTTC. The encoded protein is CASSSLLYGYTF.

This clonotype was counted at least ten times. DNA of the CDR3: TGTGCCAGCAGCTTAGCGTGGGCGGACAGGGGCAATGAGCAGTTCTTC. This sequence encodes CASSLAWADRGNEQFF. The chain is built from TRBV7-9 and TRBJ2-1; 9 positions match TRBD1. Germline V gene sequence: CDR1 SEHNR, CDR2 FQNEAQ (reference sequence). With V trimmed by 0 bases and J by 6 bases, 6 bases remained unmatched. This CDR3 comprises 16 residues.

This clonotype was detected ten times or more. The CDR3 spells CATSKDLGSPLHF. CDR3 coding DNA: TGTGCCACCAGCAAAGACCTAGGTTCACCCCTCCACTTT. V is TRBV15 and J is TRBJ1-6, with unresolved D. The CDR3 covers 13 residues. Trimming cost V 4 bases and J 9 bases, with 10 bases left between them. Germline V gene lookup returns CDR1 LNHNV and CDR2 YYDKDF (reference sequence). The full variable domain, with the rest looked up from reference TRBV15 and TRBJ1-6, is DAMVIQNPRYQVTQFGKPVTLSCSQTLNHNVMYWYQQKSSQAPKLLFHYYDKDFNNEADTPDNFQSRRPNTSFCFLDIRSPGLGDTAMYLCATSKDLGSPLHFGNGTRLTVT.

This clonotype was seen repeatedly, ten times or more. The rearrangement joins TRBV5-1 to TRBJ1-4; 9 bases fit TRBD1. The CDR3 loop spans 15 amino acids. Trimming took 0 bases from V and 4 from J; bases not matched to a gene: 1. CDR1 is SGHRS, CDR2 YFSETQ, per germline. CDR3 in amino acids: CASSLGDRDNEKLFF. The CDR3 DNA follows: TGCGCCAGCAGCTTGGGGGACAGGGATAATGAAAAACTGTTTTTT. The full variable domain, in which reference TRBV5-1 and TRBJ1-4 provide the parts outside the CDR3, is KAGVTQTPRYLIKTRGQQVTLSCSPISGHRSVSWYQQTPGQGLQFLFEYFSETQRNKGNFPGRFSGRQFSNSRSEMNVSTLELGDSALYLCASSLGDRDNEKLFFGSGTQLSVL.

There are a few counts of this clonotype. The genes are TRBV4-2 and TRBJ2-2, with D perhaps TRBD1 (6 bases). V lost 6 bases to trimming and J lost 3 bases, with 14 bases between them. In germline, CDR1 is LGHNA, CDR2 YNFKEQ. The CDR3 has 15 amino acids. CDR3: CASRPGAPDTGELFF. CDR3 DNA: TGTGCCAGCAGGCCAGGGGCGCCCGACACCGGGGAGCTGTTTTTT.

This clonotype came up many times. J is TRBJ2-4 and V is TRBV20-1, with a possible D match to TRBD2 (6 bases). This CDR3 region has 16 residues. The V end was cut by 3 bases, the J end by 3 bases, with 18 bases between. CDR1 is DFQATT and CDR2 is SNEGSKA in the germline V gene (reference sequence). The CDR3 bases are TGCAGTGCTAGTGTCTACCCTGGGGGGAACAAAAACATTCAGTACTTC. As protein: CSASVYPGGNKNIQYF.

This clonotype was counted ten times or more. The CDR3 loop is CASSEASGGAGRGTIYF. The CDR3 region has the DNA TGTGCCAGCAGTGAAGCGTCAGGAGGGGCCGGCCGCGGAACCATATATTTT. The chain recombines TRBV6-1 with TRBJ1-3; D is possibly TRBD1 (5 bases). CDR1 and CDR2 (germline): MNHNS, SASEGT. The CDR3 loop spans 17 amino acids. V lost 0 bases and J lost 10, with 22 bases in between.

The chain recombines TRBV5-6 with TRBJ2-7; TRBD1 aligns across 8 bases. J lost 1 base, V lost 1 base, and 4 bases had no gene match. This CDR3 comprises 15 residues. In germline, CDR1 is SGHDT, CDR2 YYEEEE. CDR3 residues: CASSLSRDRSYEQYF. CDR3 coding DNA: TGTGCCAGCAGCTTGTCTAGGGACAGGTCCTACGAGCAGTACTTC.

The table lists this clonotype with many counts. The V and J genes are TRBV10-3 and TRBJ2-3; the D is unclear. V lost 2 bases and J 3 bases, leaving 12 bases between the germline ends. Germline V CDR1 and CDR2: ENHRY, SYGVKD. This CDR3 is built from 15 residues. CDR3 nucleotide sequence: TGTGCCATCAGTGAGCCCCGCGAATCGACAGATACGCAGTATTTT. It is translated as CAISEPRESTDTQYF.

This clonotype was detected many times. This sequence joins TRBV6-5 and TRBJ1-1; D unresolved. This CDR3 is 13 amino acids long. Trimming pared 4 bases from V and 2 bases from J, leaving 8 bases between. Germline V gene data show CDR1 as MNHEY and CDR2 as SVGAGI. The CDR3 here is CASSFLYNTEAFF. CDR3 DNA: TGTGCCAGCAGTTTCCTATATAACACTGAAGCTTTCTTT.

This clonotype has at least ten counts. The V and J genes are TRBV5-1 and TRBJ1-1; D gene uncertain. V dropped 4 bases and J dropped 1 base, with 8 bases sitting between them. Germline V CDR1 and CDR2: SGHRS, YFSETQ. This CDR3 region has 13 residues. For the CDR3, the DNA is TGCGCCAGCAGCCTTCAAACGAACACTGAAGCTTTCTTT. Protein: CASSLQTNTEAFF.

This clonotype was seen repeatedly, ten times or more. The chain's CDR3 is CASSQGAGGYTF. For the CDR3, the DNA is TGTGCCAGCAGCCAGGGGGCGGGTGGCTACACCTTC. The chain recombines TRBV4-2 with TRBJ1-2; possibly TRBD1 for D (6 bases). The V gene's germline CDR1 is LGHNA and CDR2 YNFKEQ. Trimming pared 3 bases from V and 7 bases from J, leaving 9 bases between. This CDR3 has 12 amino acids.

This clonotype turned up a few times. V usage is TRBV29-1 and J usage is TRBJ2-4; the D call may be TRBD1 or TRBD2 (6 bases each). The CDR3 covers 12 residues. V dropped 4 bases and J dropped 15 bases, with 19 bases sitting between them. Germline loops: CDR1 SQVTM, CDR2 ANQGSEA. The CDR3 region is CSVVQGVGGVYF. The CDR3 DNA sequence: TGCAGCGTTGTACAGGGCGTGGGGGGAGTGTACTTC.

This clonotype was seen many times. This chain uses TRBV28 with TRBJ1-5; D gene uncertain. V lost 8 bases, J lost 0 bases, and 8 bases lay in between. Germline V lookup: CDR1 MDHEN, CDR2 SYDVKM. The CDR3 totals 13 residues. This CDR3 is CASEDHSNQPQHF. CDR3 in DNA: TGTGCCAGCGAAGATCATAGCAATCAGCCCCAGCATTTT.

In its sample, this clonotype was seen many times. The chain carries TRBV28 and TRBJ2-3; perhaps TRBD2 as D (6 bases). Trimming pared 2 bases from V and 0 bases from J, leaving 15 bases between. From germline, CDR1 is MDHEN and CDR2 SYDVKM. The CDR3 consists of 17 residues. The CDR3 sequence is CASSLDGRDFSTDTQYF. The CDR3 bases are TGTGCCAGCAGTTTAGATGGTAGGGACTTTAGCACAGATACGCAGTATTTT.

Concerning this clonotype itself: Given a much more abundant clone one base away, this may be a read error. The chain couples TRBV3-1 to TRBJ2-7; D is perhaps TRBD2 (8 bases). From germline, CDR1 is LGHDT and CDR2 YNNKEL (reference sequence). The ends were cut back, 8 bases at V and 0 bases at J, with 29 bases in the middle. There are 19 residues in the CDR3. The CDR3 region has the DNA TGTGCCAGCTGTTTTGTAGACAGGGTGTCGGGAGGGAACTCCTACGAGCAGTACTTC. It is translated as CASCFVDRVSGGNSYEQYF.

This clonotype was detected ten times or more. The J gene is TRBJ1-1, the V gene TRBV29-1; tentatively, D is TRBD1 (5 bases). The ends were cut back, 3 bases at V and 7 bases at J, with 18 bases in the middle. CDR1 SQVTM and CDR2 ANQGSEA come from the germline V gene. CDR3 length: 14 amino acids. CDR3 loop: CSVETQPWGSEAFF. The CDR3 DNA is TGCAGCGTTGAGACCCAACCTTGGGGGAGTGAAGCTTTCTTT.

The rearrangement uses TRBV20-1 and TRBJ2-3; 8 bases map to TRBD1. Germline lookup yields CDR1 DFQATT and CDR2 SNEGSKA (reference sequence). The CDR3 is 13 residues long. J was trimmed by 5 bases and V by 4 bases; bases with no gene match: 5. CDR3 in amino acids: CSATGQGRDTQYF. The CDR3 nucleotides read TGCAGTGCTACAGGACAGGGAAGAGATACGCAGTATTTT.

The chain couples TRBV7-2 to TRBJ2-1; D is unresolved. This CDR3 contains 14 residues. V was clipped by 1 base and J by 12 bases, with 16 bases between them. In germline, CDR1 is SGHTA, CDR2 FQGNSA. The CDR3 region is CASSLDALVIGQFF. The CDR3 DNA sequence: TGTGCCAGCAGCTTAGATGCTCTCGTCATCGGGCAGTTCTTC.

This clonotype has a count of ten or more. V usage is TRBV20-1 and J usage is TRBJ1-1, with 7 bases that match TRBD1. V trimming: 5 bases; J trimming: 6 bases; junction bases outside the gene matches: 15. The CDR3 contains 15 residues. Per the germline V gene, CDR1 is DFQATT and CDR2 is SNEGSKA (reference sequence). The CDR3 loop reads CSALLPGQRASEAFF. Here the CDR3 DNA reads TGCAGTGCTCTCCTTCCGGGACAGAGGGCCTCTGAAGCTTTCTTT.

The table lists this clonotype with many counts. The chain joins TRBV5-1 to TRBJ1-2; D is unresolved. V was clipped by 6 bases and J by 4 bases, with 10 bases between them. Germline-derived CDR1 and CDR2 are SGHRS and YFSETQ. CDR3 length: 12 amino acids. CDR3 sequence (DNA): TGCGCCAGCAAAGGATCTTTCTATGGCTACACCTTC. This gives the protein CASKGSFYGYTF.

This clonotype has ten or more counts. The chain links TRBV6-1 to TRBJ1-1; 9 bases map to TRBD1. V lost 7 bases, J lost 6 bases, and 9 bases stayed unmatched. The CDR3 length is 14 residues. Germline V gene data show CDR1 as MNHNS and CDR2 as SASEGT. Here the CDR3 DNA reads TGTGCCAGCAATACAGGGGGCGCGGACCCTGAAGCTTTCTTT. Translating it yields CASNTGGADPEAFF.